This TCR beta chain was sequenced during a study of blood T cell repertoires in COVID-19. Clones were sequenced by immunoSEQ multiplex PCR, and TCRdb holds only the in-frame ones, with some missing. The sample has some 170,000 clones; around 85% are singletons. Germline V gene lookup returns CDR1 SNHLY and CDR2 FYNNEI. The CDR3 runs to 14 residues. The junction had 12 bases not matched to a gene; V was cut back by 6 bases and J by 8 bases. The sequence came from a woman aged 55-75 years with acute or convalescent COVID-19. The sequencing sample was made of peripheral blood. The chain couples TRBV2 to TRBJ2-7, with TRBD1 matching over 8 bases. CDR3 bases: TGTGCCAGCAGACCGGGACAGGTACCAACGAAGCAGTACTTC. As protein: CASRPGQVPTKQYF.